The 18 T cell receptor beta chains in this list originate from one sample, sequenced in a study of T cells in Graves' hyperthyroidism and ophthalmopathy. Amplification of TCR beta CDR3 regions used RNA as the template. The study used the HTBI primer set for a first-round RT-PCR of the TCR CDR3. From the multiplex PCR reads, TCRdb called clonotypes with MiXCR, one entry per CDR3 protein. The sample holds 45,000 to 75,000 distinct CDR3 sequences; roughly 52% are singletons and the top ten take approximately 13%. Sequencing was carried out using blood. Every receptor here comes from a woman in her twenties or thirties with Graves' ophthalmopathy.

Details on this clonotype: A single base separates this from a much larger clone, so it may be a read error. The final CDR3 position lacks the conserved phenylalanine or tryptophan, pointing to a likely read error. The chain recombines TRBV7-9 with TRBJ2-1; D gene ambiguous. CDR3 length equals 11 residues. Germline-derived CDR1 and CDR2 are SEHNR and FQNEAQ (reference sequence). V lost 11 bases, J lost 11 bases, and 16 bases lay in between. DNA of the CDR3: TGTGCCTGGAGTGTGGGGAACCAGCAGTTCCTC. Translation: CAWSVGNQQFL.

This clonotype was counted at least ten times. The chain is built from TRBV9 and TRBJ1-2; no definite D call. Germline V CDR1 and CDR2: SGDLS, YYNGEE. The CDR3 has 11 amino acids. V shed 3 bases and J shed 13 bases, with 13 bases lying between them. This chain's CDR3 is CASSGLAGVTF. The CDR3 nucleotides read TGTGCCAGCAGCGGATTGGCCGGGGTCACCTTC.

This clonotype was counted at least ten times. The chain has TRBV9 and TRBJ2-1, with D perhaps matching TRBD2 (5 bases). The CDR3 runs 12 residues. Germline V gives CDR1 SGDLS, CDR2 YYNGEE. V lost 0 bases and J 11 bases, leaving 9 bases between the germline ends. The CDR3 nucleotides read TGTGCCAGCAGCGTAGTAGCGTGGCAGCAGTTCTTC. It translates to CASSVVAWQQFF.

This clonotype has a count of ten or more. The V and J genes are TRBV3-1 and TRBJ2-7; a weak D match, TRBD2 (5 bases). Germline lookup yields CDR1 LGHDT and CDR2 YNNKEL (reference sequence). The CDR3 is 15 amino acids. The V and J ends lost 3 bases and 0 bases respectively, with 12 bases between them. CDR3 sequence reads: CASSQESGGSYEQYF. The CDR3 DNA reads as TGTGCCAGCAGCCAGGAAAGCGGAGGCTCCTACGAGCAGTACTTC.

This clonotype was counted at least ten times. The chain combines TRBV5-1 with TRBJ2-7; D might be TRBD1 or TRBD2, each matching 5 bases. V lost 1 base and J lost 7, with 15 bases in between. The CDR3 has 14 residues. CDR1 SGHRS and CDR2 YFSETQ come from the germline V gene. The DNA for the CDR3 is TGCGCCAGCAGCTTGCCTGGGGGAGCGATGGAGCAGTACTTC. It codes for CASSLPGGAMEQYF.

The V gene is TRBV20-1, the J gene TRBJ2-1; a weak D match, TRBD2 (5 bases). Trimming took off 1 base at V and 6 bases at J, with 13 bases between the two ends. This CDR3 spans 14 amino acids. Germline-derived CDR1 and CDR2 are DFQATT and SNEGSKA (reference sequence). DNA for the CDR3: TGCAGTGCTAGAGGCCTACCGGGAATCAATGAGCAGTTCTTC. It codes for CSARGLPGINEQFF.

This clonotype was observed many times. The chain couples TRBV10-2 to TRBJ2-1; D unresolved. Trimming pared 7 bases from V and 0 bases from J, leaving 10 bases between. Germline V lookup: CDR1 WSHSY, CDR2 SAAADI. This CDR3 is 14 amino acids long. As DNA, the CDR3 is TGCGCCAGCACCGTCAGATTCTCCTACAATGAGCAGTTCTTC. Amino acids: CASTVRFSYNEQFF.

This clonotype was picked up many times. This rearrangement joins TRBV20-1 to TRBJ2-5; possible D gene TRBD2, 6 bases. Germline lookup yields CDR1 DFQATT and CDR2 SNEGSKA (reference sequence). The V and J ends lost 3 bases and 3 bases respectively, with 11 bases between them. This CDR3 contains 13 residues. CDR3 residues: CSASLTGEETQYF. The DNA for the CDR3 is TGCAGTGCTAGTCTGACGGGAGAAGAGACCCAGTACTTC.

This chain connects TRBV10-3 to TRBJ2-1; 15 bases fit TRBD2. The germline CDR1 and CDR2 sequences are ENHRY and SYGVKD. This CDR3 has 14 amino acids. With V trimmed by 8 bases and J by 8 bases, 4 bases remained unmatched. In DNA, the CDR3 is TGTGCCATCGGACTAGCGGGAGGGCCGGATGAGCAGTTCTTC. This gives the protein CAIGLAGGPDEQFF.

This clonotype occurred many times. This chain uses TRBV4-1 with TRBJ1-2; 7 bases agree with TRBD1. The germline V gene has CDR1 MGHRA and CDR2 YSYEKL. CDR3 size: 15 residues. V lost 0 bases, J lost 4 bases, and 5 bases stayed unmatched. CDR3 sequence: CASSQDPGQAYGYTF. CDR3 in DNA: TGCGCCAGCAGCCAAGACCCAGGACAGGCCTATGGCTACACCTTC.

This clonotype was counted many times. The CDR3 coding sequence is TGTGCCAGCAACCCGGGAACGGCTAATGAAAAACTGTTTTTT. Residues: CASNPGTANEKLFF. The V call is TRBV28, the J call TRBJ1-4; D not certain. This CDR3 is built from 14 residues. Trimming left V 7 bases short and J 3 bases short, with 12 bases between. The germline gives CDR1 MDHEN, CDR2 SYDVKM.

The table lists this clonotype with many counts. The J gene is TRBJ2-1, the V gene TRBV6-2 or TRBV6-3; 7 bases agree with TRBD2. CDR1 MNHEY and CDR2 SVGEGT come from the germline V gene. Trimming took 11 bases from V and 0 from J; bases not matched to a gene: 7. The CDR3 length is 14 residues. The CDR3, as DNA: TGTGCCGCGTCGGGGAGGGCCTCCTACAATGAGCAGTTCTTC. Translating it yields CAASGRASYNEQFF.

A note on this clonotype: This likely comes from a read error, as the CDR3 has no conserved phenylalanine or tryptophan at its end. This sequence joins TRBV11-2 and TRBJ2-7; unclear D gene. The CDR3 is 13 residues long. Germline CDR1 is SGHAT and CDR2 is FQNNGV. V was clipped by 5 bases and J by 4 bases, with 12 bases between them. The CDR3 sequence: CASSTLDVYEQYC. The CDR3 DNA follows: TGTGCCAGCAGCACCCTGGACGTGTACGAGCAGTACTGC.

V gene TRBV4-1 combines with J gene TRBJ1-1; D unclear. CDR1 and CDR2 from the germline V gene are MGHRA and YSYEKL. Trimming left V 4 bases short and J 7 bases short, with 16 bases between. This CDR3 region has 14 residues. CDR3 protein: CASSPRTDKIEAFF. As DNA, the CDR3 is TGCGCCAGCAGCCCCAGGACCGATAAAATTGAAGCTTTCTTT.

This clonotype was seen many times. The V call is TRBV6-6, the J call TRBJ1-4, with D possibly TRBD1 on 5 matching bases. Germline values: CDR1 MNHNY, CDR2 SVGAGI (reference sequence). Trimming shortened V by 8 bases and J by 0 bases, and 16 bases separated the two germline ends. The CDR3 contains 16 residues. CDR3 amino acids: CASFLHRGATNEKLFF. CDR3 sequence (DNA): TGTGCCAGCTTCCTGCACCGGGGCGCAACTAATGAAAAACTGTTTTTT.

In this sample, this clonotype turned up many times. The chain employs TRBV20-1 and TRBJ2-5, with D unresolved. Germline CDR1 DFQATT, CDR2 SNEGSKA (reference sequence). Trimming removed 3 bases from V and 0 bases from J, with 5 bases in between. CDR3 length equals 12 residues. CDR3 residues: CSASLDQETQYF. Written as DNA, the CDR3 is TGCAGTGCTAGTTTAGACCAAGAGACCCAGTACTTC.

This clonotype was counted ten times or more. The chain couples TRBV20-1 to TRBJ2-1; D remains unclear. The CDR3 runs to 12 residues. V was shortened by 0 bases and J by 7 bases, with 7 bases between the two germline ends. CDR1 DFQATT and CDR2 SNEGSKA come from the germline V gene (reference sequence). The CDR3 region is CSAREDGNEQFF. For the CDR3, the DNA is TGCAGTGCTAGAGAAGACGGGAATGAGCAGTTCTTC.

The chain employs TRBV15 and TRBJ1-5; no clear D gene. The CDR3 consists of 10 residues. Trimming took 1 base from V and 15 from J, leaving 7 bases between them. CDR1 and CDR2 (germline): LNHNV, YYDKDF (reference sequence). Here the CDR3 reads CATSRGLLHF. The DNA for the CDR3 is TGTGCCACCAGCAGAGGACTTTTGCATTTT.